These T cell receptor beta chains were read from a single sample in a study of blood T cells in healthy people across ages. Each CDR3 protein gets one entry after TCRdb re-called the 5' RACE reads with MiXCR. The sample contains roughly 700,000 distinct CDR3 sequences, around half of which appear only once. Sample: blood. Receptors were obtained from a woman aged 55-70 years in good health. Both conserved end residues are part of each CDR3. The order of the fields is V gene, J gene, clone size, D gene, CDR3 DNA, CDR3 protein. The D gene is left open where the match is weak. The size entry is marked missing in some rows and otherwise reads once, few, many or a size class.

TRBV20-1	TRBJ2-3	-	-	TGCAGTGCTAGAGATTCCGGGACGAGGTCAGATACGCAGTATTTT	CSARDSGTRSDTQYF
TRBV20-1	TRBJ2-1	few	TRBD2	TGCAGTGCTAGAGGGGCGGGACTAGCTTACAATGAGCAGTTCTTC	CSARGAGLAYNEQFF
TRBV20-1	TRBJ2-7	few	-	TGCAGTGTTCCCGGCCGGGAGTTTTGGTACGAGCAGTACTTC	CSVPGREFWYEQYF
TRBV5-1	TRBJ1-1	-	-	TGCGCCAGCAGCTGGGCACAGCTGAACACTGAAGCTTTCTTT	CASSWAQLNTEAFF
TRBV6-2/TRBV6-3	TRBJ2-5	-	TRBD2	TGTGCCAGCAGTTACTCTTCTAGCGGCCAAGAGACCCAGTACTTC	CASSYSSSGQETQYF
TRBV18	TRBJ2-5	-	-	TGTGCCAGCTCAACCGGACGGGTAGCGGAGACCCAGTACTTC	CASSTGRVAETQYF
TRBV7-2	TRBJ1-1	few	TRBD1	TGTGCCAGCAGCCAACGGGACAGAGAAGCTTTCTTT	CASSQRDREAFF
TRBV4-1	TRBJ2-7	-	-	TGCGCCAGCAGCCAAGCGGCGAGCTCCTACGGGCAGTACTTC	CASSQAASSYGQYF
TRBV10-3	TRBJ2-1	few	TRBD2	TGTGCCATCAGTGAGGGGACTAGTCGGTTGGGTGAGCAGTTCTTC	CAISEGTSRLGEQFF
TRBV29-1	TRBJ2-7	-	-	TGCAGCCTGGACTCCTACGAGCAGTACTTC	CSLDSYEQYF
TRBV9	TRBJ2-3	-	TRBD2	TGTGCCAGCGGTAGAGCGGGAGGTGATACGCAGTATTTT	CASGRAGGDTQYF
TRBV24-1	TRBJ2-7	-	-	TGTGCCACCAGTGATACCGGGACCCCGCAGTACTTC	CATSDTGTPQYF
TRBV18	TRBJ2-3	-	-	TGTGCCAGCTCACCGAGGGTTGGCACAGATACGCAGTATTTT	CASSPRVGTDTQYF
TRBV30	TRBJ2-1	few	TRBD2	TGTGCCTGGAGTCTAGCGGGACTCGACAATGAGCAGTTCTTC	CAWSLAGLDNEQFF
TRBV13	TRBJ2-1	once	TRBD2	TGTGCCAGCAGCTCGACTAGCGGGCCGAGCCACCTCTACAATGAGCAGTTCTTC	CASSSTSGPSHLYNEQFF
TRBV5-4	TRBJ2-1	-	-	TGTGCCAGCAATCGAGCTAATGAGCAGTTCTTC	CASNRANEQFF
TRBV3-1	TRBJ2-7	-	-	TGTGCCAGCAGCCAAGGCACGAGGGACGAGCAGTACTTC	CASSQGTRDEQYF
TRBV20-1	TRBJ2-3	-	TRBD1	TGCAGTGCCACATCAGGACAGGTTAACACAGATACGCAGTATTTT	CSATSGQVNTDTQYF
TRBV6-4	TRBJ1-1	-	TRBD1	TGTGCCAGCAGTGACTCGATTGGGTTCAGACAGGGCGGCAGGAACACTGAAGCTTTCTTT	CASSDSIGFRQGGRNTEAFF
TRBV2	TRBJ2-1	-	-	TGTGCCAGCAGTGTTTTAGCGGAGCAGTTCTTC	CASSVLAEQFF
TRBV9	TRBJ1-2	-	-	TGTGCCAGCAGCGTTAACGAAGGGCTTCATGGCTACACCTTC	CASSVNEGLHGYTF
TRBV27	TRBJ2-7	-	-	TGTGCCAGCAGTTCCCTCCAGGGGACCTACGAGCAGTACTTC	CASSSLQGTYEQYF
TRBV2	TRBJ2-5	-	TRBD2	TGTGCCACCTCTGGCGGGGGTCAAGAGACCCAGTACTTC	CATSGGGQETQYF
TRBV20-1	TRBJ1-2	-	TRBD1	TGCAGTGCACGACAGGGTTTCGGCTATGGCTACACCTTC	CSARQGFGYGYTF
TRBV6-2/TRBV6-3	TRBJ2-1	-	-	TGTGCCAGCAGTTACAGGGACAATGAGCAGTTCTTC	CASSYRDNEQFF
TRBV4-2	TRBJ2-2	few	-	TGTGCCAGCAGCCAGTCGACAGCCACGAACACCGGGGAGCTGTTTTTT	CASSQSTATNTGELFF
TRBV7-3	TRBJ2-1	-	TRBD1	TGTGCCAGCAGCTTAAAGCAGGGGGTATTTAATGAGCAGTTCTTC	CASSLKQGVFNEQFF
TRBV12-3/TRBV12-4	TRBJ2-5	-	TRBD1	TGTGCCAGCAGCCCCTGGACAGGTCCGGAGACCCAGTACTTC	CASSPWTGPETQYF
TRBV6-1	TRBJ2-1	-	-	TGTGCCTCCCAGAGGTGGCAGGGTCCAAATGAGCAGTTCTTC	CASQRWQGPNEQFF